The entry that follows covers one TCR beta chain sequence. Previously described methods and listed TCR primers were used for bulk TCR libraries. TCRdb independently ran MiXCR on the PCR reads; one entry per CDR3 protein. The repertoire holds some 680,000 distinct CDR3 sequences, with roughly 27% as singletons. This specimen belongs to a study of molecular identifiers for immune sequencing clone quantification. Construction of naive CD8 libraries employed roughly 20,000 to 1,100,000 sorted cells together with 10%, 30% or 50% RNA. The origin of this receptor is a human donor in good health. Some libraries in this study had Jurkat cell RNA spiked in. The sequencing input was naive CD8+ T cells from blood, with Jurkat cell RNA spiked in. Documented subset: FACS-sorted CD8+CD4-CCR7+CD45RA+ naive T cells.

The CDR3 protein is CASSQSLLWEGRENEQFF. The CDR3 DNA follows: TGCGCCAGCAGCCAATCCCTTCTTTGGGAGGGACGGGAAAATGAGCAGTTCTTC. This chain uses TRBV4-3 with TRBJ2-1, with TRBD2 matching over 7 bases. The trim removed 2 bases at V and 7 bases at J, leaving 17 bases unmatched. The CDR3 spans 18 residues. In germline, CDR1 is LGHNA, CDR2 YSLEER.